The rows below give T cell receptor beta chains drawn from one sample of a study of T cell responses to AZD1222 COVID-19 vaccine. The data were produced by immunoSEQ multiplex PCR, yet TCRdb's version contains in-frame clones alone and is incomplete. The sample holds about 140,000 clones, more than 80% seen once. The sample consisted of peripheral blood, taken on day 0 of AZD1222 vaccination. The receptors were sampled from an adult in good health. The CDR3 runs from the conserved cysteine through the conserved F or W. A D gene is named only where the DNA matches it firmly. Clone size appears in some rows only: once, few, many, or a class for an expanded clone.

V gene: TRBV3-1/TRBV3-2
clone size: -
D gene: -
J gene: TRBJ1-1
CDR3 DNA: TGTGCCAGCAGCCAAGTTCCCCCCTACACTGAAGCTTTCTTT
CDR3 protein: CASSQVPPYTEAFF

V gene: TRBV19
clone size: -
D gene: TRBD1
J gene: TRBJ2-2
CDR3 DNA: TGTGCCAGTGGGAGACAGGGGGTAGCCGGGGAGCTGTTTTTT
CDR3 protein: CASGRQGVAGELFF

V gene: TRBV27
clone size: -
D gene: TRBD2
J gene: TRBJ2-1
CDR3 DNA: TGTGCCAGCAGTTTCGAGCGGGGGTTCCCCAATGAGCAGTTCTTC
CDR3 protein: CASSFERGFPNEQFF

V gene: TRBV7-2
clone size: -
D gene: TRBD1
J gene: TRBJ1-2
CDR3 DNA: TGTGCCAGCAGCAGATCCCAAGGGGGCGGGAACTATGGCTACACCTTC
CDR3 protein: CASSRSQGGGNYGYTF

V gene: TRBV7-3
clone size: -
D gene: TRBD2
J gene: TRBJ2-1
CDR3 DNA: TGTGCCAGCAGCCCCTGGCGGAGCGGGAGGAATGAGCAGTTCTTC
CDR3 protein: CASSPWRSGRNEQFF

V gene: TRBV9
clone size: -
D gene: -
J gene: TRBJ1-1
CDR3 DNA: TGTGCCAGCAGCTCCCGGGAAGGGTTTCGGACTGAAGCTTTCTTT
CDR3 protein: CASSSREGFRTEAFF

V gene: TRBV5-4
clone size: once
D gene: -
J gene: TRBJ1-1
CDR3 DNA: TGTGCCAGCAGCTTGGGGGTCTCAATGAACACTGAAGCTTTCTTT
CDR3 protein: CASSLGVSMNTEAFF

V gene: TRBV24-1
clone size: -
D gene: -
J gene: TRBJ2-3
CDR3 DNA: TGTGCCACCAGTGGGGGAACAGATACGCAGTATTTT
CDR3 protein: CATSGGTDTQYF

V gene: TRBV10-2
clone size: -
D gene: -
J gene: TRBJ1-2
CDR3 DNA: TGCGCCAGCAGTGAGGCAGGGGCACGCATCTATGGCTACACCTTC
CDR3 protein: CASSEAGARIYGYTF

V gene: TRBV7-9
clone size: few
D gene: TRBD2
J gene: TRBJ2-3
CDR3 DNA: TGTGCCAGCAGCTTTTGGAGCGGGGGGGCCGCGGTAGATACGCAGTATTTT
CDR3 protein: CASSFWSGGAAVDTQYF

V gene: TRBV5-1
clone size: -
D gene: -
J gene: TRBJ2-7
CDR3 DNA: TGCGCCAGCAGCTTGTCTAGTTGGTACGAGCAGTACTTC
CDR3 protein: CASSLSSWYEQYF

V gene: TRBV29-1
clone size: once
D gene: TRBD1
J gene: TRBJ2-7
CDR3 DNA: TGCAGCGTTAACCAGGGGGCTTCCTACGAGCAGTACTTC
CDR3 protein: CSVNQGASYEQYF

V gene: TRBV7-2
clone size: -
D gene: -
J gene: TRBJ1-6
CDR3 DNA: TGTGCCAGCAGCGCCGACCAAGATCTTTCCCTCCACTTT
CDR3 protein: CASSADQDLSLHF

V gene: TRBV5-1
clone size: -
D gene: TRBD1
J gene: TRBJ2-1
CDR3 DNA: TGCGCCAGCAGCCTACAGGGGGCCTTCGACAATGAGCAGTTCTTC
CDR3 protein: CASSLQGAFDNEQFF

V gene: TRBV12-3/TRBV12-4
clone size: -
D gene: -
J gene: TRBJ2-7
CDR3 DNA: TGTGCCAGCAGATTTGGGGGGGCGTACGAGCAGTACTTC
CDR3 protein: CASRFGGAYEQYF

V gene: TRBV29-1
clone size: once
D gene: TRBD1
J gene: TRBJ1-2
CDR3 DNA: TGCAGCGTTGAAAGGACAGGGGCGTATGGCTACACCTTC
CDR3 protein: CSVERTGAYGYTF

V gene: TRBV6-4
clone size: few
D gene: -
J gene: TRBJ2-1
CDR3 DNA: TGTGCCAGCAGTGTGTCTAGCCTACGAGGCAATGAGCAGTTCTTC
CDR3 protein: CASSVSSLRGNEQFF

V gene: TRBV4-1
clone size: -
D gene: -
J gene: TRBJ1-5
CDR3 DNA: TGCGCCAGCAGCCGGAGCACAGGGACGGATCAGCCCCAGCATTTT
CDR3 protein: CASSRSTGTDQPQHF

V gene: TRBV30
clone size: once
D gene: TRBD1
J gene: TRBJ1-2
CDR3 DNA: TGTGCCTGGAGTGAACAGGGGGAAAATGGCTACACCTTC
CDR3 protein: CAWSEQGENGYTF

V gene: TRBV18
clone size: -
D gene: -
J gene: TRBJ2-1
CDR3 DNA: TGTGCCAGCTCAGACAGGTACCAAGGCGACAATGAGCAGTTCTTC
CDR3 protein: CASSDRYQGDNEQFF

V gene: TRBV6-5
clone size: -
D gene: -
J gene: TRBJ2-7
CDR3 DNA: TGTGCCAGCAGTAATTCCGACGGGTACGAGCAGTACTTC
CDR3 protein: CASSNSDGYEQYF

V gene: TRBV6-2/TRBV6-3
clone size: -
D gene: TRBD2
J gene: TRBJ2-1
CDR3 DNA: TGTGCCAGCAGTATAAAATTTAGCGGGAGGGCCAGCTCCTACAATGAGCAGTTCTTC
CDR3 protein: CASSIKFSGRASSYNEQFF

V gene: TRBV9
clone size: -
D gene: TRBD2
J gene: TRBJ2-1
CDR3 DNA: TGTGCCAGCAGCGTCTACGAGGGACTAGCGGGAAACAATGAGCAGTTCTTC
CDR3 protein: CASSVYEGLAGNNEQFF

V gene: TRBV6-5
clone size: -
D gene: TRBD1
J gene: TRBJ2-7
CDR3 DNA: TGTGCCAGCAGTCCCGACAGGGTGGGATCCTACGAGCAGTACTTC
CDR3 protein: CASSPDRVGSYEQYF

V gene: TRBV6-5
clone size: -
D gene: -
J gene: TRBJ2-2
CDR3 DNA: TGTGCCAGCAGTCTACAGGGTACGAACACCGGGGAGCTGTTTTTT
CDR3 protein: CASSLQGTNTGELFF

V gene: TRBV10-1
clone size: -
D gene: -
J gene: TRBJ1-4
CDR3 DNA: TGCGCCACCCCCCAGCGGGGTTTCGTCTTT
CDR3 protein: CATPQRGFVF

V gene: TRBV10-3
clone size: -
D gene: -
J gene: TRBJ2-7
CDR3 DNA: TGTGCCATCAGTGAGGCAAACTACGAGCAGTACTTC
CDR3 protein: CAISEANYEQYF

V gene: TRBV6-6
clone size: -
D gene: TRBD1
J gene: TRBJ1-5
CDR3 DNA: TGTGCCAGCAACCAGGGGACAGGCCGCAATCAGCCCCAGCATTTT
CDR3 protein: CASNQGTGRNQPQHF

V gene: TRBV13
clone size: -
D gene: TRBD2
J gene: TRBJ2-1
CDR3 DNA: TGTGCCAGCAGCCCTGGGGACTACTACAATGAGCAGTTCTTC
CDR3 protein: CASSPGDYYNEQFF

V gene: TRBV15
clone size: -
D gene: -
J gene: TRBJ2-3
CDR3 DNA: TGTGCCACCAGCAGAGAACGGCGGCGAGGCACAGATACGCAGTATTTT
CDR3 protein: CATSRERRRGTDTQYF

V gene: TRBV7-6
clone size: -
D gene: -
J gene: TRBJ1-1
CDR3 DNA: TGTGCCAGCAGCCCGACAACCTTGAACACTGAAGCTTTCTTT
CDR3 protein: CASSPTTLNTEAFF

V gene: TRBV10-3
clone size: few
D gene: -
J gene: TRBJ1-4
CDR3 DNA: TGTGCCATCAGTCGGGCAACTAATGAAAAACTGTTTTTT
CDR3 protein: CAISRATNEKLFF

V gene: TRBV5-8
clone size: -
D gene: -
J gene: TRBJ2-4
CDR3 DNA: TGTGCCAGCAGCTTGAGGCAAAACATTCAGTACTTC
CDR3 protein: CASSLRQNIQYF

V gene: TRBV29-1
clone size: -
D gene: TRBD1
J gene: TRBJ1-4
CDR3 DNA: TGCAGCGTTAGGGGACAGGGGAGTGAAAAACTGTTTTTT
CDR3 protein: CSVRGQGSEKLFF

V gene: TRBV6-2/TRBV6-3
clone size: -
D gene: -
J gene: TRBJ2-7
CDR3 DNA: TGTGCCAGCAGTCAAAGGGGGGCGGACGAGCAGTACTTC
CDR3 protein: CASSQRGADEQYF

V gene: TRBV27
clone size: -
D gene: -
J gene: TRBJ2-1
CDR3 DNA: TGTGCCAGCAGTTTAAAACGGACAGGACTACTCTACAATGAGCAGTTCTTC
CDR3 protein: CASSLKRTGLLYNEQFF